Below are 18 T cell receptor beta chains sequenced from a single sample in a study of cytomegalovirus exposure and HLA in healthy donors listed by TCRdb under 2017. Library creation used the immunoSEQ multiplex PCR assay. A mixture of 60 forward primers for TCR Vbeta segments and 13 reverse primers for TCR Jbeta segments was used in the multiplex PCR. TCRdb stores this immuneACCESS table with in-frame sequences only. Part of the clones is absent; in the studies checked, under half of the shortfall reflects unresolved V genes, and no reason is known for the rest. The sample includes around 120,000 clones, with 70% to 90% observed a single time. More than 1.5% of the sample belongs to the ten largest clones. Sequencing input: PBMCs. The receptors were sampled from a boy aged 5-17 years in good health and CMV-seronegative.

The rearrangement links TRBV19 to TRBJ2-2, with 8 bases aligning to TRBD2. V lost 3 bases to trimming and J lost 2 bases; unmatched junction nucleotides: 5. The CDR3 is made up of 16 amino acids. From germline, CDR1 is LNHDA and CDR2 SQIVND (reference sequence). CDR3 sequence (DNA): TGTGCCAGTAGTATTAACGGGGGGGCAAACACCGGGGAGCTGTTTTTT. Amino acids: CASSINGGANTGELFF. The full variable domain, its missing parts supplied by reference TRBV19 and TRBJ2-2, is DGGITQSPKYLFRKEGQNVTLSCEQNLNHDAMYWYRQDPGQGLRLIYYSQIVNDFQKGDIAEGYSVSREKKESFPLTVTSAQKNPTAFYLCASSINGGANTGELFFGEGSRLTVL.

The gene calls are TRBV9 and TRBJ2-2; 8 bases are a match to TRBD2. Trimming took 1 base from V and 0 from J; bases not matched to a gene: 8. Germline assignment: CDR1 SGDLS and CDR2 YYNGEE. The CDR3 loop spans 18 amino acids. CDR3 protein: CASSVTHSGDANTGELFF. CDR3 sequence (DNA): TGTGCCAGCAGCGTAACCCATAGCGGGGACGCGAACACCGGGGAGCTGTTTTTT.

This clone was observed a single time. This chain uses TRBV7-2 with TRBJ1-1; TRBD1 is a possible D gene (5 bases). The ends were cut back, 5 bases at V and 1 base at J, with 11 bases in the middle. The germline V gene has CDR1 SGHTA and CDR2 FQGNSA. The CDR3 runs 14 residues. CDR3 bases: TGTGCCAGCAGCACCATGGGGCGGAACACTGAAGCTTTCTTT. This encodes CASSTMGRNTEAFF.

This clone appeared a few times. The V call is TRBV5-4, the J call TRBJ1-2; D is unclear. The CDR3 length is 14 residues. Deletions cut 4 bases from V and 8 bases from J, with 18 bases between. CDR1 is SGHNT, CDR2 YYREEE, per germline (reference sequence). This CDR3 reads CASSEQFRLFGYTF. CDR3 sequence (DNA): TGTGCCAGCAGCGAACAGTTTAGGTTGTTCGGCTACACCTTC.

This clone showed up just a few times. The J gene is TRBJ1-4, the V gene TRBV7-9, with 7 bases aligning to TRBD1. V lost 7 bases, J lost 8 bases, and 7 bases stayed unmatched. CDR1 is SEHNR and CDR2 is FQNEAQ in the germline V gene (reference sequence). CDR3 length: 13 amino acids. CDR3 sequence reads: CASKRGGREKLFF. The DNA of the CDR3 is TGTGCCAGCAAACGAGGGGGCCGGGAAAAACTGTTTTTT.

The chain is built from TRBV4-3 and TRBJ1-1, with 8 bases that match TRBD1. V lost 3 bases, J lost 4 bases, and 4 bases stayed unmatched. CDR3 length equals 14 residues. Germline CDR1 and CDR2: LGHNA and YSLEER. This chain's CDR3 is CASSQTTGGTEAFF. The CDR3 DNA follows: TGCGCCAGCAGCCAGACCACAGGGGGCACTGAAGCTTTCTTT.

This chain joins TRBV30 and TRBJ2-7; the match to TRBD1 covers 7 bases. This CDR3 has 14 amino acids. Germline V gene sequence: CDR1 GTSNPN, CDR2 SVGIG (reference sequence). J gave up 3 bases and V 2 bases, and 7 bases lay outside the gene matches. In nucleotides, the CDR3 is TGTGCCTGGAGTCTCGAAGGGGGCGGCTACGAGCAGTACTTC. Translated: CAWSLEGGGYEQYF. Based on the CDR3 plus reference TRBV30 and TRBJ2-7, the full variable domain is SQTIHQWPATLVQPVGSPLSLECTVEGTSNPNLYWYRQAAGRGLQLLFYSVGIGQISSEVPQNLSASRPQDRQFILSSKKLLLSDSGFYLCAWSLEGGGYEQYFGPGTRLTVT.

The chain carries TRBV11-2 and TRBJ1-5, with D uncertain. The CDR3 runs to 14 residues. Germline V gives CDR1 SGHAT, CDR2 FQNNGV. V dropped 1 base and J dropped 4 bases, with 8 bases sitting between them. The CDR3 sequence is CASSLVGGNQPQHF. The CDR3 DNA sequence: TGTGCCAGCAGCTTAGTCGGCGGAAATCAGCCCCAGCATTTT. Drawing the rest from reference TRBV11-2 and TRBJ1-5, the complete variable domain is EAGVAQSPRYKIIEKRQSVAFWCNPISGHATLYWYQQILGQGPKLLIQFQNNGVVDDSQLPKDRFSAERLKGVDSTLKIQPAKLEDSAVYLCASSLVGGNQPQHFGDGTRLSIL.

The chain links TRBV6-6 to TRBJ2-7; tentatively, D is TRBD1 (6 bases). The CDR3 runs to 14 residues. V lost 1 base to trimming and J lost 3 bases, with 10 bases between them. In germline, CDR1 is MNHNY, CDR2 SVGAGI (reference sequence). The CDR3 coding sequence is TGTGCCAGCAGTTACTGGGGGCCTTACTACGAGCAGTACTTC. Protein: CASSYWGPYYEQYF.

The rearrangement joins TRBV30 to TRBJ2-2; 7 nucleotides match TRBD1. The trim removed 5 bases at V and 5 bases at J, leaving 8 bases unmatched. Germline-derived CDR1 and CDR2 are GTSNPN and SVGIG (reference sequence). The CDR3 runs to 14 residues. The CDR3 sequence: CAWGTGVWTGELFF. The CDR3 DNA reads TGTGCCTGGGGCACAGGGGTTTGGACCGGGGAGCTGTTTTTT.

The rearrangement joins TRBV30 to TRBJ2-2; possibly TRBD2 for D (6 bases). The CDR3 has 13 residues. Per germline, CDR1 GTSNPN and CDR2 SVGIG (reference sequence). Trimming cost V 2 bases and J 6 bases, with 10 bases left between them. CDR3 DNA: TGTGCCTGGAGTCCCAGGGAGGCCGGGGAGCTGTTTTTT. Its translation is CAWSPREAGELFF.

This chain connects TRBV5-1 to TRBJ2-1; 8 bases agree with TRBD2. In germline, CDR1 is SGHRS, CDR2 YFSETQ. With 4 bases clipped from V and 8 bases from J, the junction kept 8 bases outside the gene matches. CDR3 size: 14 residues. CDR3 sequence: CASSQVAGLYEQFF. The CDR3 DNA reads as TGCGCCAGCAGCCAAGTAGCGGGGCTCTATGAGCAGTTCTTC.

The chain joins TRBV30 to TRBJ2-3; perhaps TRBD1 as D (6 bases). V shed 3 bases and J shed 4 bases, with 20 bases lying between them. Germline loops: CDR1 GTSNPN, CDR2 SVGIG (reference sequence). The CDR3 runs 16 residues. This CDR3 reads CAWRQGFAVGPDTQYF. The CDR3 bases are TGTGCCTGGAGACAGGGTTTTGCTGTGGGGCCAGATACGCAGTATTTT.

The rearrangement uses TRBV30 and TRBJ1-4; the D gene is possibly TRBD1 (6 bases). The CDR3 contains 17 residues. V was trimmed by 4 bases and J by 7 bases, leaving 25 bases between them. CDR1 is GTSNPN and CDR2 is SVGIG in the germline V gene (reference sequence). CDR3 DNA: TGTGCCTGGACCCGGGACAAGGGGGGGTTAGGGCGTGAAAAACTGTTTTTT. Its protein product is CAWTRDKGGLGREKLFF.

V gene TRBV7-9 combines with J gene TRBJ2-3; 8 positions agree with TRBD2. The CDR3 consists of 16 residues. Germline V gene sequence: CDR1 SEHNR, CDR2 FQNEAQ (reference sequence). V gave up 2 bases and J gave up 1 base; unmatched junction bases: 5. CDR3 sequence: CASSLHSGGGTDTQYF. For the CDR3, the DNA is TGTGCCAGCAGCTTACACAGCGGGGGTGGCACAGATACGCAGTATTTT.

The chain has TRBV19 and TRBJ1-2, with unresolved D. Trimming stripped 2 bases from V and 0 bases from J, with 10 bases between. Germline V gives CDR1 LNHDA, CDR2 SQIVND (reference sequence). CDR3 length equals 15 residues. The CDR3 region has the DNA TGTGCCAGTAGTATATTGGGCCCATCTAACTATGGCTACACCTTC. As protein: CASSILGPSNYGYTF.

This chain uses TRBV11-2 with TRBJ2-5; a weak D match, TRBD1 (6 bases). This CDR3 has 14 amino acids. Trimming removed 5 bases from V and 3 bases from J, with 13 bases in between. The germline V gene has CDR1 SGHAT and CDR2 FQNNGV. The CDR3 DNA reads TGTGCCAGCAGCCCGACAGGTCTCGAAGAGACCCAGTACTTC. Its protein is CASSPTGLEETQYF.

DNA for the CDR3: TGTGCCAGCAGCTCTCGGCTAGCGGGAGTTCAACGAGATACGCAGTATTTT. Translating gives CASSSRLAGVQRDTQYF. J is TRBJ2-3 and V is TRBV5-6; 10 bases fit TRBD2. The CDR3 is made up of 17 amino acids. The V segment lost 3 bases and the J segment 5 bases; nucleotides outside the gene matches: 12. The germline V gene has CDR1 SGHDT and CDR2 YYEEEE.